This section outlines one TCR beta chain sequence together with its context. What it binds is not known. This specimen belongs to a study of OX40 agonist ivuxolimab in advanced cancers. Study-wide background: Intravenous ivuxolimab at 0.01 to 10 mg/kg was given to patients every 2 weeks. Checkpoint inhibitors had been given previously to roughly 40% of patients.

General study results and limits: At 0.1 to 3.0 mg/kg and by week 6, clonal expansion occurred in CD4+ and CD8+ blood T cells. Among T cells, CD8+ cells averaged more expanded clones than CD4+ cells.

Clones were sequenced by immunoSEQ multiplex PCR, and TCRdb holds only the in-frame ones, with some missing. Among about 24,000 clones listed, approximately 89% were seen once. Germline CDR1 reads SGHAT; CDR2 reads FQNNGV. With V trimmed by 3 bases and J by 3 bases, 7 bases remained unmatched. The CDR3 runs 15 residues. The origin of this receptor is an adult with an advanced solid tumor such as melanoma, head and neck, liver or kidney cancer. The sequencing used CD4+ or CD8+ T cells sorted from blood, collected in a trial of the OX40 agonist ivuxolimab. The genes are TRBV11-2 and TRBJ2-5, with 7 bases aligning to TRBD2. The CDR3: CASSFSLAAEETQYF. In DNA form, the CDR3 reads TGTGCCAGCAGCTTTTCTCTAGCGGCAGAAGAGACCCAGTACTTC. Variable domain in full (rest from reference TRBV11-2 and TRBJ2-5): EAGVAQSPRYKIIEKRQSVAFWCNPISGHATLYWYQQILGQGPKLLIQFQNNGVVDDSQLPKDRFSAERLKGVDSTLKIQPAKLEDSAVYLCASSFSLAAEETQYFGPGTRLLVL.